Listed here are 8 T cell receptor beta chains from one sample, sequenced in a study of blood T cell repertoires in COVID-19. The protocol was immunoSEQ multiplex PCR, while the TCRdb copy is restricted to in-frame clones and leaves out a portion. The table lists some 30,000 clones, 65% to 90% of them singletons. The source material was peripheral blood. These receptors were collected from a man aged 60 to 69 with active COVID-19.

The CDR3 spells CASSQAGGPADTQYF. CDR3 nucleotides: TGTGCCAGCAGCCAAGCGGGAGGGCCAGCAGATACGCAGTATTTT. This chain joins TRBV4-2 and TRBJ2-3, with TRBD2 matching 8 bases. With 1 base clipped from V and 4 bases from J, the junction kept 4 bases outside the gene matches. The germline V gene encodes CDR1 LGHNA and CDR2 YNFKEQ. The CDR3 is 15 residues long.

CDR3 coding DNA: TGTGCCAGCAGCAGGGGCGGCCGCTCCTACAATGAGCAGTTCTTC. Protein product: CASSRGGRSYNEQFF. V usage is TRBV7-6 and J usage is TRBJ2-1, with D possibly being TRBD1 (5 bases). V lost 5 bases, J lost 0 bases, and 11 bases lay in between. CDR3 length: 15 amino acids. Germline V gives CDR1 SGHVS, CDR2 FNYEAQ.

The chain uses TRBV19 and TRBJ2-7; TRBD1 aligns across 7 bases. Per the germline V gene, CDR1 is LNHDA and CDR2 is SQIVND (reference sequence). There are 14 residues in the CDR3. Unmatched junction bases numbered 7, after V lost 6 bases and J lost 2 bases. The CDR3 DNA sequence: TGTGCCAGTAGCCCCCCCGGGACAGCCTACGAGCAGTACTTC. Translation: CASSPPGTAYEQYF. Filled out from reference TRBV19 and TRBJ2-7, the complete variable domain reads DGGITQSPKYLFRKEGQNVTLSCEQNLNHDAMYWYRQDPGQGLRLIYYSQIVNDFQKGDIAEGYSVSREKKESFPLTVTSAQKNPTAFYLCASSPPGTAYEQYFGPGTRLTVT.

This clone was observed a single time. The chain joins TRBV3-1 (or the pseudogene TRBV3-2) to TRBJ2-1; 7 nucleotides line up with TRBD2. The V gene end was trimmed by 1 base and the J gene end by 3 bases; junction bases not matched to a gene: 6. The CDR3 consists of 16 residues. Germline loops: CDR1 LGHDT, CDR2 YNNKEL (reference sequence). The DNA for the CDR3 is TGTGCCAGCAGCCAAGTAGGGCTAGCGGTCTACAATGAGCAGTTCTTC. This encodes CASSQVGLAVYNEQFF.

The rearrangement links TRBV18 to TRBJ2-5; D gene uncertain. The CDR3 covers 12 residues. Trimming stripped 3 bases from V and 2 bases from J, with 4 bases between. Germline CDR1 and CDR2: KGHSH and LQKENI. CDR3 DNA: TGTGCCAGCTCACCTGCGCAAGAGACCCAGTACTTC. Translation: CASSPAQETQYF.

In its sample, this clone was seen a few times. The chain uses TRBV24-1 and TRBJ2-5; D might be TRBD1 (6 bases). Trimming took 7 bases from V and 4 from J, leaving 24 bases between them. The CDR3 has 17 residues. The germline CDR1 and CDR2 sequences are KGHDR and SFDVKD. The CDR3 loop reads CATSDNRAGIGRETQYF. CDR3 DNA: TGTGCCACCAGCGATAACAGGGCTGGTATAGGGCGAGAGACCCAGTACTTC.

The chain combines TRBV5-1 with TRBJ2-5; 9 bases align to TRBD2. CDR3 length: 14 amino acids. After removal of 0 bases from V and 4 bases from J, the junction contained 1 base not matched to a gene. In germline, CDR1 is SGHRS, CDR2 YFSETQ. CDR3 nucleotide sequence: TGCGCCAGCAGCTTGGCTAGCGGGACAGAGACCCAGTACTTC. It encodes CASSLASGTETQYF.

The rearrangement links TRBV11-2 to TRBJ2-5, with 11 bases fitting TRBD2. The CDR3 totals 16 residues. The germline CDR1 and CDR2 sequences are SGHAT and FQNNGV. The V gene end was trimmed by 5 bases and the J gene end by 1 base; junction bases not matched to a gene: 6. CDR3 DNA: TGTGCCAGCAGCCTAAGACTAGCGGGATTCCAAGAGACCCAGTACTTC. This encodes CASSLRLAGFQETQYF.